These 25 T cell receptor beta chains were sequenced from one sample in a study of T-cell memory formation after mild COVID-19. MiXCR was run by TCRdb on the 5' RACE reads, yielding one entry per CDR3 protein. The sample shows around 250,000 distinct CDR3 sequences, roughly a tenth of them seen only once. Sequencing was done on a sample of PBMCs or a T cell subset sorted from them (not recorded which). The receptors shown here come from a man in his late teens or twenties who had mild COVID-19 (a few samples of this study predate the infection). Cell type and time point are not known.

This clonotype was seen more than once but under ten times. The chain couples TRBV20-1 to TRBJ2-3; D possibly corresponds to TRBD2 (6 bases). Trimming stripped 3 bases from V and 2 bases from J, with 15 bases between. Per the germline V gene, CDR1 is DFQATT and CDR2 is SNEGSKA (reference sequence). The CDR3 covers 15 residues. CDR3 DNA sequence: TGCAGTGCTAGTGTCAGCGGGCACCCCACAGATACGCAGTATTTT. This gives the protein CSASVSGHPTDTQYF.

Ten or more counts support this clonotype. CDR3 DNA sequence: TGTGCCAGCAGCTCGAAGCCGGGACTAGCGGGGGGGCCTACAGATACGCAGTATTTT. Translation gives CASSSKPGLAGGPTDTQYF. This sequence joins TRBV7-6 and TRBJ2-3; 16 bases map to TRBD2. V was pared by 4 bases and J by 3 bases, with 10 bases of the junction left unmatched. The CDR3 totals 19 residues. Germline V gene sequence: CDR1 SGHVS, CDR2 FNYEAQ.

The table lists this clonotype with a few counts. This chain links TRBV18 with TRBJ1-3; possibly TRBD1 for D (5 bases). CDR3 length: 13 amino acids. In germline, CDR1 is KGHSH, CDR2 LQKENI. CDR3 DNA sequence: TGTGCGGCCAGGGTGCCTTCCGGAAACACCATATATTTT. This sequence encodes CAARVPSGNTIYF.

The rearrangement uses TRBV4-1 and TRBJ1-4, with a tentative D call TRBD1 (5 bases). The CDR3 consists of 17 residues. From germline, CDR1 is MGHRA and CDR2 YSYEKL. Trimming removed 1 base from V and 1 base from J, with 13 bases in between. The CDR3 reads CASSQGGREGTNEKLFF. The CDR3 coding sequence is TGCGCCAGCAGCCAAGGAGGCAGGGAAGGAACTAATGAAAAACTGTTTTTT.

This clonotype was counted between two and nine times. The chain uses TRBV15 and TRBJ2-3, with 11 bases fitting TRBD1. Germline values: CDR1 LNHNV, CDR2 YYDKDF (reference sequence). The V gene end was trimmed by 3 bases and the J gene end by 4 bases; junction bases not matched to a gene: 6. This CDR3 has 16 amino acids. The CDR3 spells CATSSRDRGSADTQYF. CDR3 sequence (DNA): TGTGCCACCAGCAGCCGGGACAGGGGGAGCGCAGATACGCAGTATTTT.

This clonotype was seen repeatedly, ten times or more. This chain connects TRBV5-1 to TRBJ2-7; 9 bases agree with TRBD1. V shed 2 bases and J 2 bases; nucleotides not matched to a gene: 8. CDR1 and CDR2 from the germline V gene are SGHRS and YFSETQ. This CDR3 region has 16 residues. The CDR3 DNA reads TGCGCCAGCAGCTTTCAAACAGGGGGCATAGCCTACGAGCAGTACTTC. Translating gives CASSFQTGGIAYEQYF. Looking up the rest from reference TRBV5-1 and TRBJ2-7 gives the full variable domain: KAGVTQTPRYLIKTRGQQVTLSCSPISGHRSVSWYQQTPGQGLQFLFEYFSETQRNKGNFPGRFSGRQFSNSRSEMNVSTLELGDSALYLCASSFQTGGIAYEQYFGPGTRLTVT.

The chain uses TRBV7-2 and TRBJ2-2; a weak D match, TRBD1 (6 bases). CDR1 is SGHTA and CDR2 is FQGNSA in the germline V gene. This CDR3 has 16 amino acids. Deletions cut 10 bases from V and 2 bases from J, with 20 bases between. CDR3 DNA sequence: TGTGCCAATCCCCGGCTACAGGGCGCTAACACCGGGGAGCTGTTTTTT. Translated, it gives CANPRLQGANTGELFF.

V and J are TRBV10-3 and TRBJ1-3, with a weak D call TRBD1 (6 bases). The CDR3 contains 15 residues. Trimming shortened V by 4 bases and J by 3 bases, and 13 bases separated the two germline ends. Per the germline V gene, CDR1 is ENHRY and CDR2 is SYGVKD. The CDR3 coding sequence is TGTGCCATCAGTGCCTCGGGACACCGTGGAAACACCATATATTTT. As protein: CAISASGHRGNTIYF.

This chain connects TRBV5-1 to TRBJ2-2, with TRBD2 matching over 14 bases. Germline V gene data show CDR1 as SGHRS and CDR2 as YFSETQ. Germline trimming cut 6 bases from V and 4 bases from J; bases unmatched to any gene: 2. This CDR3 has 15 amino acids. In DNA, the CDR3 is TGCGCCAGCACCGGACTAGCGGGAGGCACCGGGGAGCTGTTTTTT. Its protein product is CASTGLAGGTGELFF.

This clonotype appeared a few times. The chain couples TRBV7-2 to TRBJ2-7; the match to TRBD2 covers 11 bases. The CDR3 sequence is 14 residues long. Germline-derived CDR1 and CDR2 are SGHTA and FQGNSA. The V and J ends lost 5 bases and 4 bases, in that order; junction bases with no gene match: 4. The CDR3, as DNA: TGTGCCAGCAGCGGTAGCGGGGGGGTATACGAGCAGTACTTC. As protein: CASSGSGGVYEQYF.

The chain carries TRBV29-1 and TRBJ2-3; 13 bases map to TRBD2. V shed 0 bases, J shed 3 bases, and the junction held 9 bases outside the gene matches. The V gene's germline CDR1 is SQVTM and CDR2 ANQGSEA. The CDR3 sequence is 18 residues long. In DNA form, the CDR3 reads TGCAGCGTTGAAGAATGGACTAGCGGGGGCCGGGCGACAGATACGCAGTATTTT. Protein: CSVEEWTSGGRATDTQYF.

V and J are TRBV6-2 or TRBV6-3 and TRBJ1-5; D call uncertain. This CDR3 spans 16 amino acids. V lost 3 bases to trimming and J lost 0 bases, with 12 bases between them. CDR1 and CDR2 from the germline V gene are MNHEY and SVGEGT. CDR3 sequence reads: CASSYSGGLSNQPQHF. Written as DNA, the CDR3 is TGTGCCAGCAGTTATTCCGGAGGGCTTAGCAATCAGCCCCAGCATTTT.

This clonotype is labeled as medium-sized (0.01 to 0.1%). V usage is TRBV30 and J usage is TRBJ2-7, with D possibly being TRBD1 (5 bases). In germline, CDR1 is GTSNPN, CDR2 SVGIG (reference sequence). This CDR3 is built from 13 residues. V shed 0 bases and J shed 4 bases, with 10 bases lying between them. CDR3 region: CAWSVQVQYEQYF. The CDR3 region has the DNA TGTGCCTGGAGTGTACAGGTCCAGTACGAGCAGTACTTC.

This clonotype was picked up a small number of times. This chain uses TRBV20-1 with TRBJ2-3; the match to TRBD1 covers 7 bases. CDR3 length: 14 amino acids. Germline assignment: CDR1 DFQATT and CDR2 SNEGSKA (reference sequence). V lost 0 bases, J lost 1 base, and 1 base stayed unmatched. In DNA, the CDR3 is TGCAGTGCTAGAGAGGGGACAGGCACAGATACGCAGTATTTT. Its translation is CSAREGTGTDTQYF.

This clonotype was detected a few times. V is TRBV12-3 or TRBV12-4 and J is TRBJ1-5; D might be TRBD1 (6 bases). V lost 0 bases and J 1 base, leaving 22 bases between the germline ends. The CDR3 sequence is 20 residues long. The CDR3 DNA follows: TGTGCCAGCAGTTTAGCCGGTGTCAGGGGCCTCGGTGGCAGCAATCAGCCCCAGCATTTT. Translating gives CASSLAGVRGLGGSNQPQHF.

This clonotype has more than one count but fewer than ten. This sequence joins TRBV28 and TRBJ2-7; 9 nucleotides line up with TRBD1. CDR3 length equals 17 residues. With 5 bases clipped from V and 7 bases from J, the junction kept 18 bases outside the gene matches. Germline V CDR1 and CDR2: MDHEN, SYDVKM. The CDR3 DNA follows: TGTGCCAGCAGTACCCTTGGGGGACAGGGTAAAGTTGGTGAGCAGTACGTC. It is translated as CASSTLGGQGKVGEQYV.

The sample holds a few counts of this clonotype. The DNA for the CDR3 is TGCGCCAGCAGCCAATTATCCGTGAACACTGAAGCTTTCTTT. Its translation: CASSQLSVNTEAFF. V is TRBV4-1 and J is TRBJ1-1, with D unclear. Germline assignment: CDR1 MGHRA and CDR2 YSYEKL. This CDR3 contains 14 residues. Trimming left V 2 bases short and J 0 bases short, with 7 bases between.

The chain links TRBV7-2 to TRBJ1-3; D remains unclear. Germline CDR1 is SGHTA and CDR2 is FQGNSA. This CDR3 contains 11 residues. With 5 bases removed from V and 5 bases from J, the gap between germline ends came to 4 bases. The CDR3 region is CASSGRNTIYF. CDR3 bases: TGTGCCAGCAGCGGTCGAAACACCATATATTTT. The variable domain in full, completed from reference TRBV7-2 and TRBJ1-3, reads GAGVSQSPSNKVTEKGKDVELRCDPISGHTALYWYRQSLGQGLEFLIYFQGNSAPDKSGLPSDRFSAERTGGSVSTLTIQRTQQEDSAVYLCASSGRNTIYFGEGSWLTVV.

This clonotype showed up just a few times. The rearrangement joins TRBV27 to TRBJ2-1; TRBD1 is a possible D gene (6 bases). Germline V gene lookup returns CDR1 MNHEY and CDR2 SMNVEV (reference sequence). The CDR3 consists of 15 residues. V shed 3 bases and J shed 4 bases, with 13 bases lying between them. CDR3 DNA: TGTGCCAGCAGTTTCGGGTCAGGGGAATACAATGAGCAGTTCTTC. Its translation: CASSFGSGEYNEQFF.

This clonotype was seen more than once but under ten times. J is TRBJ2-6 and V is TRBV4-3; D is ambiguous. Trimming pared 0 bases from V and 0 bases from J, leaving 27 bases between. This CDR3 contains 23 residues. Germline assignment: CDR1 LGHNA and CDR2 YSLEER. The CDR3 spells CASSQDLVVAEPKRHSGANVLTF. The CDR3 bases are TGCGCCAGCAGCCAAGACTTGGTGGTGGCCGAACCGAAGAGGCACTCTGGGGCCAACGTCCTGACTTTC.

The chain couples TRBV20-1 to TRBJ1-6; D is undetermined. This CDR3 region has 14 residues. Trimming removed 3 bases at V and 10 bases at J, with 16 bases between. Germline V gene lookup returns CDR1 DFQATT and CDR2 SNEGSKA (reference sequence). The CDR3 DNA is TGCAGTGCTAGGGACCCACGGGCTCGGTCACCCCTCCACTTT. This sequence encodes CSARDPRARSPLHF.

The chain couples TRBV5-1 to TRBJ1-1; 9 nucleotides align to TRBD1. From germline, CDR1 is SGHRS and CDR2 YFSETQ. The CDR3 spans 14 residues. V was clipped by 4 bases and J by 8 bases; unmatched bases: 9. The CDR3 loop is CASSPLGQGREAFF. CDR3 DNA sequence: TGCGCCAGCAGCCCATTGGGACAGGGAAGAGAAGCTTTCTTT.

This clonotype has more than one count but fewer than ten. The chain employs TRBV7-6 and TRBJ2-1; 9 bases line up with TRBD2. Germline V gene lookup returns CDR1 SGHVS and CDR2 FNYEAQ. This CDR3 region has 19 residues. The V segment lost 6 bases and the J segment 2 bases; nucleotides outside the gene matches: 17. This chain's CDR3 is CASSSGRLGAGGPYNEQFF. In nucleotides, the CDR3 is TGTGCCAGCAGTTCTGGGCGTTTGGGAGCGGGGGGACCCTACAATGAGCAGTTCTTC.

This clonotype was detected many times. J is TRBJ1-2 and V is TRBV6-1; weak D call: TRBD1 (6 bases). The CDR3 loop spans 14 amino acids. V shed 4 bases and J shed 3 bases, with 12 bases lying between them. Germline CDR1 is MNHNS and CDR2 is SASEGT. CDR3 nucleotide sequence: TGTGCCAGCAGTGTTAGACAGGACCACTATGGCTACACCTTC. Protein sequence: CASSVRQDHYGYTF.

V and J are TRBV5-1 and TRBJ1-1; D is unclear. V was trimmed by 0 bases and J by 0 bases, leaving 6 bases between them. The CDR3 covers 14 residues. CDR1 and CDR2 from the germline V gene are SGHRS and YFSETQ. The CDR3 spells CASSLDGLNTEAFF. The CDR3 DNA reads as TGCGCCAGCAGCTTGGACGGATTGAACACTGAAGCTTTCTTT.